This T cell receptor (beta chain) was observed in a study of T cells in Graves' hyperthyroidism and ophthalmopathy. Whole-study context: Once the initial diagnosis was made, peripheral blood was obtained before any treatment.

This clonotype was detected a few times. Its target is unknown. Overall study findings and caveats: Within blood appeared most thyroid clonotypes that had expanded above 0.001.

Amplified TCR beta CDR3 regions derived from RNA transcripts. In the first-round RT-PCR of the TCR CDR3, the HTBI primer set was used. TCRdb used MiXCR to reprocess the multiplex PCR reads, holding one entry per CDR3 protein. The repertoire includes 250,000 to 350,000 distinct CDR3 sequences, approximately 16% of them detected once, and approximately 35% sits in the top ten. Germline V gene lookup returns CDR1 MNHEY and CDR2 SMNVEV (reference sequence). Trimming removed 0 bases at V and 4 bases at J, with 9 bases between. This CDR3 comprises 15 residues. On the basis of clinical symptoms, serum thyroxine and TRAb, thyroid ultrasound and orbital computed tomography, diagnoses were made.

V and J are TRBV27 and TRBJ1-4; D possibly corresponds to TRBD1 (6 bases). This receptor was obtained from a man aged 25-40 years with Graves' hyperthyroidism. The sequenced sample consisted of blood. The DNA for the CDR3 is TGTGCCAGCAGTTTATCTCCGGGACATAATGAAAAACTGTTTTTT. Residues: CASSLSPGHNEKLFF.